The present T cell receptor (beta chain) was sequenced within a study of T cell changes during pregnancy in multiple sclerosis. Sequencing used immunoSEQ multiplex PCR; TCRdb keeps in-frame clones, though not all of them. Of around 130,000 clones listed, roughly 97% are singletons. The germline V gene has CDR1 MDHEN and CDR2 SYDVKM. J lost 2 bases, V lost 3 bases, and 8 bases had no gene match. The CDR3 contains 16 residues. The sequences come from peripheral blood, collected after pregnancy. The J gene is TRBJ2-3, the V gene TRBV28, with TRBD2 matching 7 bases. This receptor was identified in a female donor with multiple sclerosis, enrolled in a pregnancy study. In DNA, the CDR3 is TGTGCCAGCAGTTTTTTAGTAGCGGGCCCCACAGATACGCAGTATTTT. The encoded protein is CASSFLVAGPTDTQYF.